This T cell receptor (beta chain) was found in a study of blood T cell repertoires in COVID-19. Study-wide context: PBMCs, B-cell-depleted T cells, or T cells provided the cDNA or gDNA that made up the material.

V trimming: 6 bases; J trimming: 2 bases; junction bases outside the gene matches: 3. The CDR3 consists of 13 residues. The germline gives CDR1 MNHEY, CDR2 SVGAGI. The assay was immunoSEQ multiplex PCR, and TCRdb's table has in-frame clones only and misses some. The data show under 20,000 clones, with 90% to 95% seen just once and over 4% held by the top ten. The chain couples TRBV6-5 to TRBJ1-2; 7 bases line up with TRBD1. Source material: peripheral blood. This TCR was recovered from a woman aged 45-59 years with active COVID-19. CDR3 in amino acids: CASRRQGNYGYTF. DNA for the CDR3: TGTGCCAGCAGGCGACAGGGAAACTATGGCTACACCTTC.